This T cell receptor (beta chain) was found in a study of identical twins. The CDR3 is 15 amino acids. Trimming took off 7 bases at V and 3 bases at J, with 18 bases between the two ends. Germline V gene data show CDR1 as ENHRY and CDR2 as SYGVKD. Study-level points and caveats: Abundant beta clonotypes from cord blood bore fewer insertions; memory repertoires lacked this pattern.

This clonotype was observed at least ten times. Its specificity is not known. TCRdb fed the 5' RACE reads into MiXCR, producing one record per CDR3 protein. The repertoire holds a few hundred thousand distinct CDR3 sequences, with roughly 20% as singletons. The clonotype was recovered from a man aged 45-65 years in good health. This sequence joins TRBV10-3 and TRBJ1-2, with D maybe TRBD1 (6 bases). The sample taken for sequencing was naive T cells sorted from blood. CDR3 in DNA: TGTGCCATCACCCCTCACAGGGATAAGGACTATGGCTACACCTTC. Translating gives CAITPHRDKDYGYTF.